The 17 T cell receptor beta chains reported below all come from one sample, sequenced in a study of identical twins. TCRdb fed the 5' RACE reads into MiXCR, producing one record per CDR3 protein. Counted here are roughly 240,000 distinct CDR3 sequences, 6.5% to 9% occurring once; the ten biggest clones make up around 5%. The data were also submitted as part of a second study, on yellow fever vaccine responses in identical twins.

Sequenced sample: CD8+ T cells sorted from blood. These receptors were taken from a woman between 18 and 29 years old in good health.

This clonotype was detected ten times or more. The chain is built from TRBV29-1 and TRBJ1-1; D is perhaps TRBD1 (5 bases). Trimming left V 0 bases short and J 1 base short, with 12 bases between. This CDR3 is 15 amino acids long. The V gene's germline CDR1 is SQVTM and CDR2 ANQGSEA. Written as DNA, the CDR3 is TGCAGCGTTGAAGATCGGGCAGGGCGGAACACTGAAGCTTTCTTT. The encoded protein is CSVEDRAGRNTEAFF.

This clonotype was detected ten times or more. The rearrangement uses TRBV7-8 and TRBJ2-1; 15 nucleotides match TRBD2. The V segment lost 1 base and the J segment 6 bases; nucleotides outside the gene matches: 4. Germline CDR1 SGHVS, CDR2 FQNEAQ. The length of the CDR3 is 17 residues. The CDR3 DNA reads TGTGCCAGCAGCTTAGGGACTAGCGGGGGGGCGGGCAATGAGCAGTTCTTC. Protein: CASSLGTSGGAGNEQFF.

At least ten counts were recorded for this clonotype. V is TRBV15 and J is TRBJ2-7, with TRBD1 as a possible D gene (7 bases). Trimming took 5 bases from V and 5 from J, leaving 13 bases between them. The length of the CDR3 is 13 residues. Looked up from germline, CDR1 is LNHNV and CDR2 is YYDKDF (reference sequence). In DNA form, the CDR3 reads TGTGCCACCAGCTTGGAGGGGGCAGACGAGCAGTACTTC. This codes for CATSLEGADEQYF.

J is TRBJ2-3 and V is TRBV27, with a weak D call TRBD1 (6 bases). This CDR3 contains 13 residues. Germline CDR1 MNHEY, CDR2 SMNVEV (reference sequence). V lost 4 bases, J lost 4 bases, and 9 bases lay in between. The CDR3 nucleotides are TGTGCCAGCAGTTCTTGGGGGCCAGATACGCAGTATTTT. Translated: CASSSWGPDTQYF.

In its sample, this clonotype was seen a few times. The CDR3 loop is CASSDRGYEQFF. The CDR3 nucleotides read TGTGCCAGCAGTGACAGGGGTTATGAGCAGTTCTTC. V gene TRBV11-2 combines with J gene TRBJ2-1; 8 nucleotides match TRBD1. The CDR3 length is 12 residues. Trimming at V came to 6 bases and at J to 8 bases, leaving 3 bases not matched to a gene. Germline V lookup: CDR1 SGHAT, CDR2 FQNNGV.

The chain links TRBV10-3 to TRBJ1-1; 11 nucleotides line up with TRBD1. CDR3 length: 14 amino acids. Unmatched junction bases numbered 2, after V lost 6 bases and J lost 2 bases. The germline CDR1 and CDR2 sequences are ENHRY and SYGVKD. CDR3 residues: CAISGTGGNTEAFF. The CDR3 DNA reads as TGTGCCATCAGCGGGACAGGGGGTAACACTGAAGCTTTCTTT.

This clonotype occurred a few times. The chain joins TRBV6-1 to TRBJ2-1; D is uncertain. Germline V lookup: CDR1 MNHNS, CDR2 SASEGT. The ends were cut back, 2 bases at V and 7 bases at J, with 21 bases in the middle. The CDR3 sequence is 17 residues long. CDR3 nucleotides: TGTGCCAGCAGTGAAATTCTTTCTAGAAGTGTCGGGAATGAGCAGTTCTTC. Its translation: CASSEILSRSVGNEQFF.

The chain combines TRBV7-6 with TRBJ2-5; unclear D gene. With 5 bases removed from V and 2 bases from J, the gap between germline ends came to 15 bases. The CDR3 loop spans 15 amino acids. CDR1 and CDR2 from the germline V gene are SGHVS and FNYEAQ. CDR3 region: CASSPGGRLQETQYF. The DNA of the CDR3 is TGTGCCAGCAGCCCGGGCGGACGGCTACAAGAGACCCAGTACTTC.

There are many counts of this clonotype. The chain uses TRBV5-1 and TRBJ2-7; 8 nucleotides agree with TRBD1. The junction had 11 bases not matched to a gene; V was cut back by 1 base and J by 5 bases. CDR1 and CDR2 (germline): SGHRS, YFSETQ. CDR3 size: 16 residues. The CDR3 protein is CASSLTPDRGEDEQYV. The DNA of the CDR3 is TGCGCCAGCAGCTTGACCCCAGACAGGGGTGAAGACGAGCAGTACGTC.

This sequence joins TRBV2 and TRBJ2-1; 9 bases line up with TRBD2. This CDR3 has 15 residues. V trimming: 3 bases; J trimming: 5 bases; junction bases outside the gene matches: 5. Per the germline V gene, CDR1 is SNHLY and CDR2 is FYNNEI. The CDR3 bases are TGTGCCAGCAGTGAGATAGCGGGGGACCACAATGAGCAGTTCTTC. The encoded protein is CASSEIAGDHNEQFF.

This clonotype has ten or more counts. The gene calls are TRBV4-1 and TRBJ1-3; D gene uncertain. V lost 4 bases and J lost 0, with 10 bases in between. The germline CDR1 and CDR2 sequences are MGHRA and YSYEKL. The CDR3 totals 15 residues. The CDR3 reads CASSPGSYSGNTIYF. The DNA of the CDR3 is TGCGCCAGCAGCCCCGGCTCCTACTCTGGAAACACCATATATTTT.

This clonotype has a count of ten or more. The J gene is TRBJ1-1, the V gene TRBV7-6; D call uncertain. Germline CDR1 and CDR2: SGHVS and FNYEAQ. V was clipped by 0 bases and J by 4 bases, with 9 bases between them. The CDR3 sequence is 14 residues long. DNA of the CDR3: TGTGCCAGCAGCTTAGCGGTAGTTGGCACTGAAGCTTTCTTT. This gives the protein CASSLAVVGTEAFF. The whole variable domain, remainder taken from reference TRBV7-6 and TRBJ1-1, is GAGVSQSPRYKVTKRGQDVALRCDPISGHVSLYWYRQALGQGPEFLTYFNYEAQQDKSGLPNDRFSAERPEGSISTLTIQRTEQRDSAMYRCASSLAVVGTEAFFGQGTRLTVV.

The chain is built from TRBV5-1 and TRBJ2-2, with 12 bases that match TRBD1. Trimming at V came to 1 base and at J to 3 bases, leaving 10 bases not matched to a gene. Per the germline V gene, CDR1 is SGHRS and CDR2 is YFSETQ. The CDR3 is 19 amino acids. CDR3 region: CASSLRGTGGVYDTGELFF. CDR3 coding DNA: TGCGCCAGCAGCTTGAGGGGGACAGGGGGCGTATACGACACCGGGGAGCTGTTTTTT.

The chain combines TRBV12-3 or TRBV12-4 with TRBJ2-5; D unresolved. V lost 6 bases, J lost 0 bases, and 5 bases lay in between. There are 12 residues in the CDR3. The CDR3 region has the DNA TGTGCCAGCAGGACCTACCAAGAGACCCAGTACTTC. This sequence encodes CASRTYQETQYF.

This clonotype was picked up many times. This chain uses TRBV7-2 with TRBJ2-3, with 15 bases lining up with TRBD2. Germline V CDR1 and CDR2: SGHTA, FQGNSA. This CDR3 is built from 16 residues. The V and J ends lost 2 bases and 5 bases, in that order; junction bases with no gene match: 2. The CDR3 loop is CASSLPGLAGGDTQYF. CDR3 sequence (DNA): TGTGCCAGCAGCTTACCGGGACTAGCGGGAGGAGATACGCAGTATTTT. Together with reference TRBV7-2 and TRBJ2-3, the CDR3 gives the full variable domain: GAGVSQSPSNKVTEKGKDVELRCDPISGHTALYWYRQSLGQGLEFLIYFQGNSAPDKSGLPSDRFSAERTGGSVSTLTIQRTQQEDSAVYLCASSLPGLAGGDTQYFGPGTRLTVL.

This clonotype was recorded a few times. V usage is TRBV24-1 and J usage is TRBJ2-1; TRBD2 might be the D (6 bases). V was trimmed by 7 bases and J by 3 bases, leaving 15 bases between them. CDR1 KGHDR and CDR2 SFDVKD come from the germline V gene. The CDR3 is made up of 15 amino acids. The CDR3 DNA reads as TGTGCCACCAGCCACGGTGGAGGGCACTACAATGAGCAGTTCTTC. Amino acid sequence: CATSHGGGHYNEQFF.

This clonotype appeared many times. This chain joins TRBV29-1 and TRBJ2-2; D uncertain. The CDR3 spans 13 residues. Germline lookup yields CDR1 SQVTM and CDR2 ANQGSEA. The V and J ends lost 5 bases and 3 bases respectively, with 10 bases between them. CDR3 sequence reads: CSVLVLDTGELFF. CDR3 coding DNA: TGCAGCGTTTTGGTGTTGGACACCGGGGAGCTGTTTTTT.